Below, 9 T cell receptor beta chains from the same sample are listed, as sequenced in a study of blood T cells in healthy people across ages. A second PCR of roughly 7 to 11 cycles used a sample-barcoded 5' primer and a J-beta primer mix. A single record per CDR3 protein comes from TCRdb applying MiXCR to the 5' RACE reads. The sample contains 1.5 million to 2 million distinct CDR3 sequences, around half of which appear only once. The material sequenced was blood. The source of these receptors is a middle-aged woman in good health.

This chain joins TRBV4-1 and TRBJ1-5; no clear D. Germline values: CDR1 MGHRA, CDR2 YSYEKL. V gave up 3 bases and J gave up 0 bases, with 15 bases separating them. The CDR3 totals 17 residues. This CDR3 reads CASSHLMTPFSNQPQHF. CDR3 DNA sequence: TGCGCCAGCAGCCATCTAATGACACCTTTTAGCAATCAGCCCCAGCATTTT.

The chain uses TRBV20-1 and TRBJ2-3; TRBD1 agrees at 10 bases. J lost 3 bases, V lost 6 bases, and 9 bases had no gene match. The CDR3 is 15 amino acids. Germline V gives CDR1 DFQATT, CDR2 SNEGSKA (reference sequence). The CDR3, as DNA: TGCAGTGCCCAGAACCGGGACAGGGGTACAGATACGCAGTATTTT. Its translation: CSAQNRDRGTDTQYF.

This clonotype came up a few times. V usage is TRBV27 and J usage is TRBJ2-3, with no clear D. The ends were cut back, 7 bases at V and 2 bases at J, with 19 bases in the middle. The CDR3 has 16 amino acids. Looked up from germline, CDR1 is MNHEY and CDR2 is SMNVEV (reference sequence). For the CDR3, the DNA is TGTGCCAGCACTACCCTCCCGGTCGCCCACACAGATACGCAGTATTTT. The encoded protein is CASTTLPVAHTDTQYF.

The V call is TRBV7-2, the J call TRBJ1-2; D is unclear. The CDR3 length is 12 residues. Germline V gene lookup returns CDR1 SGHTA and CDR2 FQGNSA. Trimming cost V 7 bases and J 12 bases, with 18 bases left between them. CDR3 sequence (DNA): TGTGCCAGCACCCCGCCACCGGGCGGCCACACCTTC. It codes for CASTPPPGGHTF.

The chain has TRBV4-1 and TRBJ2-7, with D perhaps TRBD1 (5 bases). Trimming removed 0 bases at V and 3 bases at J, with 12 bases between. CDR1 and CDR2 from the germline V gene are MGHRA and YSYEKL. The CDR3 loop spans 15 amino acids. In DNA form, the CDR3 reads TGCGCCAGCAGCCAAGATGCAGGGTTGTACTACGAGCAGTACTTC. It specifies CASSQDAGLYYEQYF.

This clonotype occurred a few times. The J gene is TRBJ2-5, the V gene TRBV20-1; 7 bases fit TRBD1. The trim removed 5 bases at V and 9 bases at J, leaving 15 bases unmatched. This CDR3 has 14 residues. Germline values: CDR1 DFQATT, CDR2 SNEGSKA (reference sequence). The CDR3 sequence is CSALRTGRIGAQYF. The DNA of the CDR3 is TGCAGTGCTCTCCGGACAGGCCGAATAGGGGCCCAGTACTTC.

This clonotype showed up just a few times. This rearrangement joins TRBV20-1 to TRBJ2-5; 7 bases are shared with TRBD1. The V and J ends lost 6 bases and 5 bases, in that order; junction bases with no gene match: 6. The CDR3 is 12 amino acids. The germline gives CDR1 DFQATT, CDR2 SNEGSKA (reference sequence). In DNA form, the CDR3 reads TGCAGTGCCACCGACAGGGCGGAGACCCAGTACTTC. Amino acid sequence: CSATDRAETQYF.

The chain couples TRBV12-3 or TRBV12-4 to TRBJ2-7, with 10 nucleotides matching TRBD2. V was pared by 1 base and J by 2 bases, with 5 bases of the junction left unmatched. This CDR3 has 16 residues. Written as DNA, the CDR3 is TGTGCCAGCAGTTTAGAGCTAGCGGGGGAACCCTACGAGCAGTACTTC. Amino acids: CASSLELAGEPYEQYF.

The genes are TRBV20-1 and TRBJ2-3; possible D gene TRBD2, 5 bases. This CDR3 contains 15 residues. Trimming stripped 3 bases from V and 0 bases from J, with 13 bases between. Germline lookup yields CDR1 DFQATT and CDR2 SNEGSKA (reference sequence). The CDR3 is CSASYAGGSTDTQYF. In nucleotides, the CDR3 is TGCAGTGCTAGCTATGCGGGCGGAAGCACAGATACGCAGTATTTT.